The entry below describes one TCR beta chain. CDR3 size: 14 residues. The V end lost 5 bases, the J end lost 7 bases, and 18 bases lay between the germline ends. CDR1 and CDR2 from the germline V gene are SGHTA and FQGNSA. Assay used: immunoSEQ multiplex PCR; TCRdb lists only in-frame clones, some missing. The table lists tens of thousands of clones, more than 80% of them singletons, with approximately 2.1% in the top ten. These data are taken from a study of T cell changes during pregnancy in multiple sclerosis. The sample in question was peripheral blood, obtained in the second trimester of pregnancy. The chain has TRBV7-2 and TRBJ2-7; D is possibly TRBD1 (5 bases). This TCR was recovered from a female donor in good health, enrolled as a control in a pregnancy study. The CDR3 loop is CASSRDRTNREQYF. In DNA, the CDR3 is TGTGCCAGCAGCCGAGACAGAACGAACAGAGAGCAGTACTTC.